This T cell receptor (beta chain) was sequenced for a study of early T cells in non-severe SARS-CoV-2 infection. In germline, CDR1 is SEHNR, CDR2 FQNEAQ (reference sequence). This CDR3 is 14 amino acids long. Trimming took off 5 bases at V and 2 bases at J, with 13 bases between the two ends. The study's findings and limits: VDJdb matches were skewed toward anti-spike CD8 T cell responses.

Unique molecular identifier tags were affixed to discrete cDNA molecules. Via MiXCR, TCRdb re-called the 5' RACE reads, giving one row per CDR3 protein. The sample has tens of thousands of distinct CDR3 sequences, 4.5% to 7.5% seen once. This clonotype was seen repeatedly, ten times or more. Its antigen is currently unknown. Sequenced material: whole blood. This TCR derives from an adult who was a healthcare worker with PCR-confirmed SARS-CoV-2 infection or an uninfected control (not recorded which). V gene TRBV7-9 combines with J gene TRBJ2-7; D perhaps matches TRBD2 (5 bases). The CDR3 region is CASSPAGEPYEQYF. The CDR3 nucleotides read TGTGCCAGCAGCCCCGCTGGGGAGCCCTACGAGCAGTACTTC.